The 17 T cell receptor beta chains presented below share a single source sample, sequenced in a study of beta chain features in type 1 diabetes. Overall study results and limits: Moderate yet significant TCRB CDR3 shortening was seen in Type 1 diabetes patients in all four CD4+ subsets.

Their antigens remain unidentified. Of the isolated RNA, all was reverse transcribed, and so the sequenced material was expressed TCRB transcripts. Assay: immunoSEQ multiplex PCR; the TCRdb copy retains only in-frame clones and omits some. The sample consists of roughly 400,000 clones, about 10% of them appearing once. Sequencing was performed on central memory CD4+ T cells from blood. The receptors here all came from a man in his thirties or forties with type 1 diabetes.

Here the CDR3 reads CASSPDWDSYTGELFF. The CDR3 nucleotides read TGTGCCAGCAGCCCGGACTGGGACAGCTACACCGGGGAGCTGTTTTTT. The gene calls are TRBV14 and TRBJ2-2; 7 bases line up with TRBD1. Unmatched junction bases numbered 8, after V lost 4 bases and J lost 3 bases. Germline CDR1 and CDR2: SGHDN and FVKESK. The CDR3 is 16 residues long.

Only a few counts were recorded for this clone. The chain links TRBV4-3 to TRBJ2-1, with a tentative D call TRBD1 (6 bases). V lost 3 bases and J lost 8, with 11 bases in between. There are 13 residues in the CDR3. Germline CDR1 reads LGHNA; CDR2 reads YSLEER. The DNA for the CDR3 is TGCGCCAGCAGCCAGCTACAGGGCTATGAGCAGTTCTTC. It translates to CASSQLQGYEQFF.

This sequence joins TRBV27 and TRBJ1-6; 7 nucleotides match TRBD1. The CDR3 covers 16 residues. The germline CDR1 and CDR2 sequences are MNHEY and SMNVEV (reference sequence). Trimming took 4 bases from V and 3 from J; bases not matched to a gene: 6. The CDR3, as DNA: TGTGCCAGCAGTTCAATGGGACAGCTCTATAATTCACCCCTCCACTTT. It codes for CASSSMGQLYNSPLHF.

A few counts support this clone. The chain is built from TRBV5-1 and TRBJ2-2; 8 bases are shared with TRBD2. There are 16 residues in the CDR3. Germline CDR1 reads SGHRS; CDR2 reads YFSETQ. Trimming at V came to 0 bases and at J to 2 bases, leaving 3 bases not matched to a gene. CDR3 residues: CASSLGLARNTGELFF. DNA of the CDR3: TGCGCCAGCAGCTTGGGACTAGCGAGAAACACCGGGGAGCTGTTTTTT.

This clone was counted a few times. The chain employs TRBV2 and TRBJ2-2; D may be TRBD2 (5 bases). Deletions cut 8 bases from V and 3 bases from J, with 13 bases between. The length of the CDR3 is 14 residues. CDR1 and CDR2 from the germline V gene are SNHLY and FYNNEI. The DNA for the CDR3 is TGTGCCAGCGGGCGGATCGGGGACACCGGGGAGCTGTTTTTT. Its protein is CASGRIGDTGELFF. Complete variable domain (other parts from reference TRBV2 and TRBJ2-2): EPEVTQTPSHQVTQMGQEVILRCVPISNHLYFYWYRQILGQKVEFLVSFYNNEISEKSEIFDDQFSVERPDGSNFTLKIRSTKLEDSAMYFCASGRIGDTGELFFGEGSRLTVL.

This clone was recorded a few times. This chain links TRBV28 with TRBJ1-1, with TRBD1 identical over 7 bases. From germline, CDR1 is MDHEN and CDR2 SYDVKM. This CDR3 comprises 15 residues. The junction had 10 bases not matched to a gene; V was cut back by 5 bases and J by 4 bases. The CDR3 DNA is TGTGCCAGCAGTCTGCAGACAGGGACGGGCACTGAAGCTTTCTTT. The encoded protein is CASSLQTGTGTEAFF.

The chain is built from TRBV11-3 and TRBJ2-2; weak D call: TRBD2 (6 bases). Trimming shortened V by 1 base and J by 6 bases, and 6 bases separated the two germline ends. This CDR3 has 13 amino acids. The germline CDR1 and CDR2 sequences are SGHNT and YENEEA. CDR3 coding DNA: TGTGCCAGCAGCTTAGGACTAGCCGGGGAGCTGTTTTTT. It yields the protein CASSLGLAGELFF.

The V call is TRBV10-2, the J call TRBJ2-1, with 7 bases aligning to TRBD2. From germline, CDR1 is WSHSY and CDR2 SAAADI. V shed 3 bases, J shed 9 bases, and the junction held 11 bases outside the gene matches. This CDR3 spans 15 amino acids. The CDR3 is CASSERETSSGEQFF. In nucleotides, the CDR3 is TGCGCCAGCAGTGAACGCGAGACTAGCTCCGGTGAGCAGTTCTTC.

Only a few counts were recorded for this clone. V gene TRBV7-2 combines with J gene TRBJ1-2, with D tentatively TRBD1 (6 bases). The germline CDR1 and CDR2 sequences are SGHTA and FQGNSA. V was trimmed by 3 bases and J by 8 bases, leaving 13 bases between them. The length of the CDR3 is 13 residues. The CDR3 DNA reads TGTGCCAGCAGCTTGACCCGGACAGAGGGCTACACCTTC. The encoded protein is CASSLTRTEGYTF.

This clone was detected a few times. V is TRBV28 and J is TRBJ2-7; 11 nucleotides align to TRBD2. CDR1 MDHEN and CDR2 SYDVKM come from the germline V gene. V lost 7 bases, J lost 2 bases, and 10 bases stayed unmatched. The CDR3 length is 16 residues. CDR3 residues: CASTKPTSGTTYEQYF. The CDR3 region has the DNA TGTGCCAGCACTAAGCCGACTAGCGGGACCACCTACGAGCAGTACTTC.

J is TRBJ2-1 and V is TRBV28; 7 bases fit TRBD2. Trimming took 2 bases from V and 7 from J; bases not matched to a gene: 11. The CDR3 has 16 residues. Germline V gene lookup returns CDR1 MDHEN and CDR2 SYDVKM. In nucleotides, the CDR3 is TGTGCCAGCAGTTTAGTGGGAGGGCCCGGTGTTAATGAGCAGTTCTTC. This sequence encodes CASSLVGGPGVNEQFF.

This sequence joins TRBV7-8 and TRBJ2-1; TRBD1 matches at 7 bases. J was trimmed by 8 bases and V by 2 bases; bases with no gene match: 6. The CDR3 is 14 residues long. The germline V gene encodes CDR1 SGHVS and CDR2 FQNEAQ. Written as DNA, the CDR3 is TGTGCCAGCAGCTTACGGACAGGAGAGGATGAGCAGTTCTTC. It yields the protein CASSLRTGEDEQFF.

The chain joins TRBV5-1 to TRBJ1-5; weak D call: TRBD1 (5 bases). V lost 2 bases to trimming and J lost 6 bases, with 18 bases between them. The CDR3 has 16 residues. Germline CDR1 and CDR2: SGHRS and YFSETQ. For the CDR3, the DNA is TGCGCCAGCAGCTTTACCGGGACGGTGCGGCGTCAGCCCCAGCATTTT. It translates to CASSFTGTVRRQPQHF. The whole variable domain, remainder taken from reference TRBV5-1 and TRBJ1-5, is KAGVTQTPRYLIKTRGQQVTLSCSPISGHRSVSWYQQTPGQGLQFLFEYFSETQRNKGNFPGRFSGRQFSNSRSEMNVSTLELGDSALYLCASSFTGTVRRQPQHFGDGTRLSIL.

V is TRBV6-1 and J is TRBJ1-1; D remains ambiguous. CDR1 and CDR2 (germline): MNHNS, SASEGT. There are 15 residues in the CDR3. The V end lost 3 bases, the J end lost 1 base, and 12 bases lay between the germline ends. This CDR3 is CASSDFLWGNTEAFF. DNA for the CDR3: TGTGCCAGCAGTGATTTCCTTTGGGGGAACACTGAAGCTTTCTTT.

This clone has a handful of counts. This chain joins TRBV5-5 and TRBJ2-5, with D perhaps matching TRBD2 (6 bases). V was shortened by 4 bases and J by 4 bases, with 17 bases between the two germline ends. The germline V gene encodes CDR1 SGHKS and CDR2 YYEKEE (reference sequence). CDR3 length equals 15 residues. In DNA form, the CDR3 reads TGTGCCAGCAGCCCCCAAATTGGGACTGCAGAGACCCAGTACTTC. This sequence encodes CASSPQIGTAETQYF.

This clone has a count of ten or more. At the DNA level, this CDR3 is encoded by other sequences in the same sample as well. The rearrangement uses TRBV5-1 and TRBJ2-1; TRBD2 might be the D (6 bases). Germline CDR1 reads SGHRS; CDR2 reads YFSETQ. Trimming pared 3 bases from V and 0 bases from J, leaving 16 bases between. CDR3 length equals 17 residues. This CDR3 is CASSSLERASSYNEQFF. The CDR3 DNA is TGCGCCAGCAGCTCCCTCGAGCGGGCCAGCTCCTACAATGAGCAGTTCTTC.

The chain carries TRBV4-1 and TRBJ2-5; 10 positions match TRBD1. The CDR3 covers 15 residues. Germline V gene lookup returns CDR1 MGHRA and CDR2 YSYEKL. V shed 4 bases, J shed 4 bases, and the junction held 6 bases outside the gene matches. CDR3 loop: CASSPSDRGSETQYF. The CDR3 DNA reads as TGCGCCAGCAGCCCCTCGGACAGGGGGTCAGAGACCCAGTACTTC.